What follows is one TCR beta chain and its context. The source of the sample is a study of blood T cell repertoires in COVID-19. Study summary: From T cells, B-cell-depleted T cells, or PBMCs came the material, which was cDNA or gDNA.

Under the authors' procedure: Reference gene primer amplification yielded estimated nucleated cell counts. Some clones are missing from TCRdb's copy, which holds only in-frame ones; the method was immunoSEQ multiplex PCR. V and J calls and clone size are those listed in that table; D and trimming were worked out from the DNA. The table has fewer than 200,000 clones, approximately 81% seen once. The CDR3 contains 13 residues. The V gene lost 4 bases and the J gene lost 8 bases, with 13 bases spanning the gap. CDR1 is SGHDT and CDR2 is YYEEEE in the germline V gene. The sample was peripheral blood. The sequence came from a middle-aged man with acute or convalescent COVID-19. The chain carries TRBV5-6 and TRBJ2-1; tentatively, D is TRBD2 (6 bases). The CDR3 coding sequence is TGTGCCAGCAGCGGCGGGGCCGGGGATGAGCAGTTCTTC. Its protein product is CASSGGAGDEQFF. The full variable domain, in which reference TRBV5-6 and TRBJ2-1 provide the parts outside the CDR3, is DAGVTQSPTHLIKTRGQQVTLRCSPKSGHDTVSWYQQALGQGPQFIFQYYEEEERQRGNFPDRFSGHQFPNYSSELNVNALLLGDSALYLCASSGGAGDEQFFGPGTRLTVL.